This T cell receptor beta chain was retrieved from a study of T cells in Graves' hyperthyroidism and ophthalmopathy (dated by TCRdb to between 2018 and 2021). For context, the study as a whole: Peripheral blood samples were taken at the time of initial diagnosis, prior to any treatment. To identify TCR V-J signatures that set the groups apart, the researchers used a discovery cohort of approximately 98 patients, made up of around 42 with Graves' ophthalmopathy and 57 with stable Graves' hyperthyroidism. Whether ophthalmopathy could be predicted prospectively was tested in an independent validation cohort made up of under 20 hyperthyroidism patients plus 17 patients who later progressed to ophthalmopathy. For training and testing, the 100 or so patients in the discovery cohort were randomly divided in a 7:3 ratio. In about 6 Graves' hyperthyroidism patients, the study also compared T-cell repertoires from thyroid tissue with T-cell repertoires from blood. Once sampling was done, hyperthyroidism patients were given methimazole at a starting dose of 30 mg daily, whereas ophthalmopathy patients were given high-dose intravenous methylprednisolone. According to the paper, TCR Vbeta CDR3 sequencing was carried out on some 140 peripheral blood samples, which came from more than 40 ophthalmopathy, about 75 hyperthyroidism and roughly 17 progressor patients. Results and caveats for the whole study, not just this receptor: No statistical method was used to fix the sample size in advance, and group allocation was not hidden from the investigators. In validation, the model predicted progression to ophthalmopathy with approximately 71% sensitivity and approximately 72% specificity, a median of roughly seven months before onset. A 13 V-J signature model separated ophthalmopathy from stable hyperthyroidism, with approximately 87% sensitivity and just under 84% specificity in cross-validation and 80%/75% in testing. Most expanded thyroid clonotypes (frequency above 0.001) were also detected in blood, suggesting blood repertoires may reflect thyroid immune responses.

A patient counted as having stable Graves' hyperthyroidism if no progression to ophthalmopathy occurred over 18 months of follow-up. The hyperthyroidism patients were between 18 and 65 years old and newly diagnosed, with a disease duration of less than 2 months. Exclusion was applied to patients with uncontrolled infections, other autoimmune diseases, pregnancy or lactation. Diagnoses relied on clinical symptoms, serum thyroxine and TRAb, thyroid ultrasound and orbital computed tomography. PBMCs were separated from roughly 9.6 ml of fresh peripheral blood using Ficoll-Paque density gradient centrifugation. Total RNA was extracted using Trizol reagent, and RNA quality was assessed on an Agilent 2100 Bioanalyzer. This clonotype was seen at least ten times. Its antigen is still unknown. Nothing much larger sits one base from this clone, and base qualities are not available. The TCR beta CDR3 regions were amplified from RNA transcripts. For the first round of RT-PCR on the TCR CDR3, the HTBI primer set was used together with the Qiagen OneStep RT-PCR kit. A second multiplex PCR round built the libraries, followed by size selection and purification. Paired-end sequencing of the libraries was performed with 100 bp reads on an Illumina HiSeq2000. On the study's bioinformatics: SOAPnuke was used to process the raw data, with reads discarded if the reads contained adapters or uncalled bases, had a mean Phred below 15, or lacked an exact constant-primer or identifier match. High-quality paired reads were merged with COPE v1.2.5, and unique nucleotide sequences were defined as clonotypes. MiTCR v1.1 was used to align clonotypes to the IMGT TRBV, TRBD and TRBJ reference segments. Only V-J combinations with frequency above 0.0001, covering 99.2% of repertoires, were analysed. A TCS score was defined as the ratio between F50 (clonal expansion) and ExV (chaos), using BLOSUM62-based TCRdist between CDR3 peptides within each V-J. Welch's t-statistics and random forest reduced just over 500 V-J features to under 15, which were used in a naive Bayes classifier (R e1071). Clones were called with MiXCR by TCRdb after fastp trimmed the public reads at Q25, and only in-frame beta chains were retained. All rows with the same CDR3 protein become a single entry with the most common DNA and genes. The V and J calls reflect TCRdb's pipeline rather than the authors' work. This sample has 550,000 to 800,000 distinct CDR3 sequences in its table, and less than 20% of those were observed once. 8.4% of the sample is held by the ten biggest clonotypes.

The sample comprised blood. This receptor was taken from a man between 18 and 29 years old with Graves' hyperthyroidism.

The CDR3 sequence is CATSGEGSYEQYF. The bases are TGTGCCACCAGCGGGGAGGGCTCCTACGAGCAGTACTTC. Recombination joined TRBV15 with TRBJ2-7; TRBD2 lines up with 7 middle nucleotides. V is pruned by 5 bases and J by 0 bases, leaving 1 base of the junction without a gene match. Its CDR3 holds 13 amino acids, cysteine through phenylalanine. Only the CDR3 part of the read is kept: 39 bases, read in frame from the first base. For CDR1 and CDR2, the germline V gene (reference sequence) lists LNHNV and YYDKDF.